Each of the 3 T cell receptor beta chains below was sequenced from the same sample in a study of human T cells and chemical hapten exposure. Time point given: pre-sensitization, week 0. The sample's treatment: therapeutic diphenylcyclopropenone sensitization with weekly scalp DPC. MiXCR, run by TCRdb on the RACE reads, gives a single entry per CDR3 protein. This sample has about 120,000 distinct CDR3 sequences, with roughly 14% found just once. Material: whole blood, obtained in connection with sensitization to the hapten diphenylcyclopropenone (DPC). These receptors originate from a young woman with alopecia areata. Some clones in this sample may be carry-over from other donors' samples.

Concerning this clonotype: A much more abundant neighbour one base away suggests this may be a read error. The CDR3 DNA follows: TGTGCCAGCAGGCACACCTACGAGCAGTACTTC. Amino acid sequence: CASRHTYEQYF. V is TRBV28 and J is TRBJ2-7, with D hard to call. V gave up 6 bases and J gave up 2 bases, with 5 bases separating them. The length of the CDR3 is 11 residues. Germline V gene data show CDR1 as MDHEN and CDR2 as SYDVKM. Full variable domain (missing parts from reference TRBV28 and TRBJ2-7): DVKVTQSSRYLVKRTGEKVFLECVQDMDHENMFWYRQDPGLGLRLIYFSYDVKMKEKGDIPEGYSVSREKKERFSLILESASTNQTSMYLCASRHTYEQYFGPGTRLTVT.

This clonotype was counted at least ten times. CDR3 amino acids: CASSPRGQATNEKLFF. In DNA form, the CDR3 reads TGTGCCAGCAGTCCCCGCGGACAGGCAACTAATGAAAAACTGTTTTTT. V gene TRBV12-3 or TRBV12-4 combines with J gene TRBJ1-4; TRBD1 aligns across 7 bases. The CDR3 extends over 16 amino acids. V was clipped by 5 bases and J by 0 bases; unmatched bases: 6.

The chain employs TRBV7-8 and TRBJ2-3; possible D gene TRBD2, 6 bases. CDR1 SGHVS and CDR2 FQNEAQ come from the germline V gene. V lost 7 bases and J lost 4, with 18 bases in between. CDR3 size: 15 residues. The CDR3 DNA sequence: TGTGCCAGCACTCTCACCCGGGGGTTCCCAGATACGCAGTATTTT. This translates into CASTLTRGFPDTQYF.